The clone carrying this TCR beta chain was detected only a few times. Its specificity is not known. Trimming took off 2 bases at V and 4 bases at J, with 15 bases between the two ends. The CDR3 contains 15 residues. CDR1 and CDR2 from the germline V gene are MNHEY and SVGAGI. The CDR3 regions of TCR beta were amplified from RNA transcripts. With the HTBI primer set, the TCR CDR3 went through a first round of RT-PCR. MiXCR, run by TCRdb on the multiplex PCR reads, gives a single entry per CDR3 protein. The table shows hundreds of thousands of distinct CDR3 sequences, with over 35% occurring only once. The sample is drawn from a study of T cells in Graves' hyperthyroidism and ophthalmopathy. Study-wide findings and caveats: Researchers found most expanded thyroid clonotypes above 0.001 in blood as well.

Each patient was aged 18 to 65 and had newly diagnosed hyperthyroidism of under 2 months' duration. Every diagnosis used clinical symptoms, serum thyroxine and TRAb, thyroid ultrasound and orbital computed tomography. Around 9.9 ml of fresh peripheral blood supplied the PBMCs. V and J are TRBV6-5 and TRBJ2-7; tentative D call: TRBD2 (7 bases). The sequence was collected from a man between 18 and 35 years old with Graves' hyperthyroidism. The sample taken for sequencing was blood. Written as DNA, the CDR3 is TGTGCCAGCAGTTACGCCTCAGGGGAGGGTTACGAGCAGTACTTC. The encoded protein is CASSYASGEGYEQYF.